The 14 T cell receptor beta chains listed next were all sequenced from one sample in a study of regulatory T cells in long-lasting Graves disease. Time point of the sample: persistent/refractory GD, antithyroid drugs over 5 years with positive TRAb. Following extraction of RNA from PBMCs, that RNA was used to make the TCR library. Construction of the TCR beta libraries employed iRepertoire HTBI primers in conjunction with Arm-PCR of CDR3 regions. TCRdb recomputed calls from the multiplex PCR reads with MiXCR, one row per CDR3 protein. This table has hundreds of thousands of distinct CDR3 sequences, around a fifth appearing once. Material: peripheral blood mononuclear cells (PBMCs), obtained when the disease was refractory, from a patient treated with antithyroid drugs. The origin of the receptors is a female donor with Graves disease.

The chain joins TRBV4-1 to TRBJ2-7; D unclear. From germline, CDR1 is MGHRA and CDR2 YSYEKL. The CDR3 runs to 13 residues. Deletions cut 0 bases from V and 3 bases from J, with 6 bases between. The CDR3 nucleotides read TGCGCCAGCAGCCAAGATTACGACTACGAGCAGTACTTC. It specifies CASSQDYDYEQYF.

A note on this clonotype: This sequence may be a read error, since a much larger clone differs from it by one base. The CDR3 DNA reads as TGTGCCAGCACTGTTAGATGGGGAGAGACCCAGTACTTC. Its translation: CASTVRWGETQYF. This sequence joins TRBV2 and TRBJ2-5; D remains unclear. CDR3 size: 13 residues. Trimming shortened V by 7 bases and J by 4 bases, and 13 bases separated the two germline ends. Per the germline V gene, CDR1 is SNHLY and CDR2 is FYNNEI.

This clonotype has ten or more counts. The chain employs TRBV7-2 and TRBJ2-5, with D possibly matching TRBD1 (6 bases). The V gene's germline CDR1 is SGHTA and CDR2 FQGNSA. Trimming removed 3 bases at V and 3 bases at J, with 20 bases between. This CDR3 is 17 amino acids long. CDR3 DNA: TGTGCCAGCAGCTTCCGACAGGCCGAGGGCGTAAAAGAGACCCAGTACTTC. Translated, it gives CASSFRQAEGVKETQYF.

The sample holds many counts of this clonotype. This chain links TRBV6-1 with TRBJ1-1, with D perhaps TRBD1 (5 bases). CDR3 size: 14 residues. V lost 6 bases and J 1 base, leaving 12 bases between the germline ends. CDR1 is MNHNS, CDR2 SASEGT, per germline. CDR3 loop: CASREDTRNTEAFF. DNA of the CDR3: TGTGCCAGCAGGGAGGACACCCGGAACACTGAAGCTTTCTTT.

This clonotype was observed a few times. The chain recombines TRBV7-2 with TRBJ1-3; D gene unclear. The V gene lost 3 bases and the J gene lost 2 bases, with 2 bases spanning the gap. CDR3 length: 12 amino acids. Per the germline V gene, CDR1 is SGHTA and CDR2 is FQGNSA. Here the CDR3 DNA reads TGTGCCAGCAGCTTCCCTGGAAACACCATATATTTT. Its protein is CASSFPGNTIYF. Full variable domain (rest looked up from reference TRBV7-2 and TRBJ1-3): GAGVSQSPSNKVTEKGKDVELRCDPISGHTALYWYRQSLGQGLEFLIYFQGNSAPDKSGLPSDRFSAERTGGSVSTLTIQRTQQEDSAVYLCASSFPGNTIYFGEGSWLTVV.

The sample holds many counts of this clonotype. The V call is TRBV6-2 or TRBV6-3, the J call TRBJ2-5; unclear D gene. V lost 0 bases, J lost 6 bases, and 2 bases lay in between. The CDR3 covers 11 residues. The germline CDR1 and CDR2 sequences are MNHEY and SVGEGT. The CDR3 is CASSYSQTQYF. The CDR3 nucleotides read TGTGCCAGCAGTTACTCGCAGACCCAGTACTTC.

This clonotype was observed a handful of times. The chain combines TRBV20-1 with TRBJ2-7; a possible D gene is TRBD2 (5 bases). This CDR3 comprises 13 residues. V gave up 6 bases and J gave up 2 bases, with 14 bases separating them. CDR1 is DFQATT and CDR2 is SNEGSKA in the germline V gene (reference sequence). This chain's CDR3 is CSARRAGTYEQYF. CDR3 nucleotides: TGCAGTGCCCGAAGGGCCGGGACCTACGAGCAGTACTTC.

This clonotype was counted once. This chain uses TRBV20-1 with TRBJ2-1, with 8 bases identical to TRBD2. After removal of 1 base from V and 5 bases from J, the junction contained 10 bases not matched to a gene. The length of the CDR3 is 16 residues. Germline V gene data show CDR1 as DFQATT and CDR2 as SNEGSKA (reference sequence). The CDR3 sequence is CSARVPTSGTDNEQFF. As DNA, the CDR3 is TGCAGTGCTAGAGTTCCTACTAGCGGAACCGACAATGAGCAGTTCTTC.

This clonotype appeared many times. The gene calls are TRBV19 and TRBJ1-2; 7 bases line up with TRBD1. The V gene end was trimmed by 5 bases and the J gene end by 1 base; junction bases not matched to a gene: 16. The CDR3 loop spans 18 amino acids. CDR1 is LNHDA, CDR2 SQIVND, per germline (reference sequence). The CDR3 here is CASSAQTSTGAGNYGYTF. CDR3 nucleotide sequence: TGTGCCAGTAGTGCCCAAACCTCCACAGGGGCAGGTAACTATGGCTACACCTTC.

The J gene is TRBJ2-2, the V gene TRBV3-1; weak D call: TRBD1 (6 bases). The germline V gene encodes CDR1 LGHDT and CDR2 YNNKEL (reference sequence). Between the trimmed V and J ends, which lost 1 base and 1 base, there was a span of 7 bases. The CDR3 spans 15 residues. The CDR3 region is CASSQGGGNTGELFF. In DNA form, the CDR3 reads TGTGCCAGCAGCCAAGGAGGGGGGAACACCGGGGAGCTGTTTTTT.

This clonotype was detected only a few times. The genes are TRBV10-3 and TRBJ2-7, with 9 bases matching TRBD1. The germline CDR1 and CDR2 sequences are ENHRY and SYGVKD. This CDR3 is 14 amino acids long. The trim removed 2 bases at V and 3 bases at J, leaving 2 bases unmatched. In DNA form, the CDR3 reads TGTGCCATCAGTGAGAGGACAGGGGACTACGAGCAGTACTTC. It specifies CAISERTGDYEQYF.

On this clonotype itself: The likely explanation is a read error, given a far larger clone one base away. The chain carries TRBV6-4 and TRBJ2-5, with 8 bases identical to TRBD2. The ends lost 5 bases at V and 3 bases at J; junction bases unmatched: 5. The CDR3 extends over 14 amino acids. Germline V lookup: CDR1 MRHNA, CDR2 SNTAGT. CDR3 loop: CASSTRTSKETQYF. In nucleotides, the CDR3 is TGTGCCAGCAGTACTCGGACTAGCAAAGAGACCCAGTACTTC.

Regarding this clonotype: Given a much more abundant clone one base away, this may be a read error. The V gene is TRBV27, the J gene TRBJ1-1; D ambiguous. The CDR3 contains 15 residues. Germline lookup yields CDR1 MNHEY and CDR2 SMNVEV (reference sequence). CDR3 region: CACSKLLTVNTEAFF. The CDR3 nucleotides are TGTGCCTGCAGTAAACTTTTAACAGTGAACACTGAAGCTTTCTTT.

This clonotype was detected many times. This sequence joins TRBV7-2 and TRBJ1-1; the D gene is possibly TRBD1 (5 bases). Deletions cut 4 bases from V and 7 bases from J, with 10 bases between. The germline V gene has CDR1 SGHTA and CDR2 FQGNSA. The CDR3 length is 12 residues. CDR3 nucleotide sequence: TGTGCCAGCAGCTATTACAGGTTTGAAGCTTTCTTT. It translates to CASSYYRFEAFF.